These 20 T cell receptor beta chains share one sample of origin, sequenced in a study of human T cells and chemical hapten exposure. Via MiXCR, TCRdb re-called the RACE reads, giving one row per CDR3 protein. Of tens of thousands of distinct CDR3 sequences listed, 9.5% to 12% are singletons. This sample's time point: patch test 2, 6 weeks after DPC sensitization. The treatment was: therapeutic diphenylcyclopropenone sensitization with weekly scalp DPC. The sequenced sample was whole blood, obtained in connection with sensitization to the hapten diphenylcyclopropenone (DPC). Receptors originate from a man between 35 and 55 years old with alopecia areata. Some clones in this sample may be carry-over from other donors' samples.

The rearrangement links TRBV9 to TRBJ2-1; 7 bases map to TRBD1. Per germline, CDR1 SGDLS and CDR2 YYNGEE. V gave up 4 bases and J gave up 12 bases; unmatched junction bases: 16. The CDR3 is 15 residues long. Written as DNA, the CDR3 is TGTGCCAGCAGCCCTGAGACAGGGCCCTCCCACCGGCAGTTCTTC. Its protein product is CASSPETGPSHRQFF.

This chain joins TRBV5-4 and TRBJ1-2; 11 positions match TRBD1. V trimming: 7 bases; J trimming: 5 bases; junction bases outside the gene matches: 7. This CDR3 comprises 14 residues. Germline V gene lookup returns CDR1 SGHNT and CDR2 YYREEE (reference sequence). The CDR3 protein is CASLDRGQGYGYTF. In nucleotides, the CDR3 is TGTGCCAGCTTGGACAGGGGGCAGGGGTATGGCTACACCTTC.

V and J are TRBV12-3 or TRBV12-4 and TRBJ2-7; either TRBD1 or TRBD2 may supply D (5 bases each). CDR3 length: 15 amino acids. Between the trimmed V and J ends, which lost 4 bases and 4 bases, there was a span of 17 bases. The CDR3 bases are TGTGCCAGCAGTTCGATTGGGGGATTAAATTACGAGCAGTACTTC. It specifies CASSSIGGLNYEQYF.

Written as DNA, the CDR3 is TGCGCCAGCAGACCGGGACTAGCGGGTCTCAATGAGCAGTTCTTC. This encodes CASRPGLAGLNEQFF. The chain links TRBV5-1 to TRBJ2-1; 12 nucleotides align to TRBD2. Germline assignment: CDR1 SGHRS and CDR2 YFSETQ. With 5 bases clipped from V and 6 bases from J, the junction kept 6 bases outside the gene matches. This CDR3 is built from 15 residues.

This sequence joins TRBV25-1 and TRBJ1-5; D is undetermined. The CDR3 consists of 13 residues. V was cut by 6 bases and J by 3 bases, with 9 bases left in between. Germline-derived CDR1 and CDR2 are MGHDK and SYGVNS. The CDR3, as DNA: TGTGCCAGCAGACCTGGGATCAATCAGCCCCAGCATTTT. As protein: CASRPGINQPQHF.

The chain has TRBV7-9 and TRBJ1-1; 9 positions agree with TRBD1. V lost 5 bases and J lost 4; bases outside the gene matches: 8. Germline V gives CDR1 SEHNR, CDR2 FQNEAQ (reference sequence). The CDR3 loop spans 15 amino acids. CDR3 loop: CASSALQGAGTEAFF. The CDR3 nucleotides are TGTGCCAGCAGCGCCTTACAGGGGGCGGGCACTGAAGCTTTCTTT.

The chain links TRBV6-6 to TRBJ2-3, with D perhaps matching TRBD2 (5 bases). CDR1 and CDR2 (germline): MNHNY, SVGAGI (reference sequence). The CDR3 spans 12 residues. With 5 bases removed from V and 6 bases from J, the gap between germline ends came to 9 bases. The CDR3 here is CASSTRKDTQYF. The DNA of the CDR3 is TGTGCCAGCAGTACTAGGAAGGATACGCAGTATTTT.

This clonotype was picked up many times. The chain is built from TRBV28 and TRBJ1-1; D is ambiguous. The CDR3 has 15 residues. V dropped 1 base and J dropped 1 base, with 10 bases sitting between them. Per the germline V gene, CDR1 is MDHEN and CDR2 is SYDVKM. As DNA, the CDR3 is TGTGCCAGCAGTTTATTTAACGCGGGGAACACTGAAGCTTTCTTT. It specifies CASSLFNAGNTEAFF.

This clonotype was counted once. A much larger clone is a single base away; this may be a read error. V and J are TRBV28 and TRBJ2-7; no reliable D call. In germline, CDR1 is MDHEN, CDR2 SYDVKM. With 5 bases removed from V and 7 bases from J, the gap between germline ends came to 18 bases. This CDR3 is built from 14 residues. This CDR3 reads CASSLSTKGREQYF. The CDR3 DNA reads as TGTGCCAGCAGTCTCTCAACCAAGGGCAGGGAGCAGTACTTC.

The table lists this clonotype with a few counts. The V call is TRBV10-3, the J call TRBJ2-3; D could derive from TRBD1 or TRBD2 (6 bases each). CDR1 is ENHRY, CDR2 SYGVKD, per germline. V lost 11 bases and J 6 bases, leaving 18 bases between the germline ends. The CDR3 length is 13 residues. The CDR3, as DNA: TGTGCCGTGCAAGGGGGGAGTTGGGATACGCAGTATTTT. Translated, it gives CAVQGGSWDTQYF.

This clonotype was recorded at least ten times. The chain links TRBV6-1 to TRBJ2-7, with 14 nucleotides matching TRBD2. V dropped 6 bases and J dropped 6; count of bases not matched to a gene: 10. CDR1 and CDR2 (germline): MNHNS, SASEGT. There are 16 residues in the CDR3. CDR3 bases: TGTGCCAGCAGGACTAGCGGGAGGGTAGCGGTGGGCGAGCAGTACGTC. It specifies CASRTSGRVAVGEQYV.

The V gene is TRBV28, the J gene TRBJ2-3; no firm D call. Germline CDR1 reads MDHEN; CDR2 reads SYDVKM. The germline V and J ends were trimmed by 8 bases and 4 bases, with 16 bases remaining between them. The CDR3 is 14 residues long. CDR3 nucleotide sequence: TGTGCCAGCGGATTACAAAATACCGCAGATACGCAGTATTTT. It codes for CASGLQNTADTQYF.

The rearrangement uses TRBV3-1 and TRBJ2-1; TRBD2 agrees at 10 bases. Germline V gene sequence: CDR1 LGHDT, CDR2 YNNKEL (reference sequence). V dropped 2 bases and J dropped 4; count of bases not matched to a gene: 5. This CDR3 is built from 16 residues. As DNA, the CDR3 is TGTGCCAGCAGCCAAATCTCTAGCGGGGGATACAATGAGCAGTTCTTC. Its protein is CASSQISSGGYNEQFF.

The gene calls are TRBV9 and TRBJ2-2; D is undetermined. Germline V CDR1 and CDR2: SGDLS, YYNGEE. V lost 4 bases and J 1 base, leaving 17 bases between the germline ends. The CDR3 is 17 amino acids. CDR3 amino acids: CASSFLPFSLNTGELFF. CDR3 coding DNA: TGTGCCAGCAGCTTCCTCCCCTTTAGCTTGAACACCGGGGAGCTGTTTTTT.

The rearrangement links TRBV4-2 to TRBJ2-2, with D perhaps TRBD2 (6 bases). Trimming cost V 4 bases and J 7 bases, with 13 bases left between them. CDR3 length equals 14 residues. Per the germline V gene, CDR1 is LGHNA and CDR2 is YNFKEQ. CDR3 residues: CASSLGGVSGELFF. As DNA, the CDR3 is TGTGCCAGCAGCCTTGGAGGGGTTAGCGGGGAGCTGTTTTTT.

On this clonotype itself: A much larger clone is a single base away; this may be a read error. The chain is built from TRBV6-1 and TRBJ2-1; unclear D gene. Trimming stripped 4 bases from V and 4 bases from J, with 8 bases between. Per germline, CDR1 MNHNS and CDR2 SASEGT. CDR3 length: 13 amino acids. The CDR3 reads CASSGWVYNEQFF. The CDR3 DNA is TGTGCCAGCAGTGGGTGGGTATACAATGAGCAGTTCTTC.

This clonotype was counted only a few times. The genes are TRBV10-3 and TRBJ2-3; a possible D gene is TRBD2 (5 bases). The V and J ends lost 10 bases and 1 base respectively, with 9 bases between them. The CDR3 runs 12 residues. Germline lookup yields CDR1 ENHRY and CDR2 SYGVKD. In DNA, the CDR3 is TGTGCCACCGCCGGGGGCACAGATACGCAGTATTTT. Its protein is CATAGGTDTQYF.

V gene TRBV19 combines with J gene TRBJ1-2; no definite D call. The V end was cut by 6 bases, the J end by 3 bases, with 11 bases between. CDR1 is LNHDA, CDR2 SQIVND, per germline (reference sequence). This CDR3 has 13 residues. The DNA for the CDR3 is TGTGCCAGTAGGGGGAAGAAGGACTATGGCTACACCTTC. Protein product: CASRGKKDYGYTF.

This clonotype was counted only a few times. V gene TRBV28 combines with J gene TRBJ1-6; D not certain. Germline CDR1 is MDHEN and CDR2 is SYDVKM. Trimming pared 3 bases from V and 6 bases from J, leaving 15 bases between. The CDR3 sequence is 16 residues long. In nucleotides, the CDR3 is TGTGCCAGCAGTTTTCTATCGCATTTACCTAATTCACCCCTCCACTTT. Translation: CASSFLSHLPNSPLHF.

The chain has TRBV28 and TRBJ1-6, with a possible D match to TRBD1 (5 bases). The V gene lost 2 bases and the J gene lost 10 bases, with 6 bases spanning the gap. From germline, CDR1 is MDHEN and CDR2 SYDVKM. The CDR3 loop spans 12 amino acids. CDR3 sequence: CASSLEGSPLHF. In nucleotides, the CDR3 is TGTGCCAGCAGTTTAGAGGGGTCACCCCTCCACTTT.